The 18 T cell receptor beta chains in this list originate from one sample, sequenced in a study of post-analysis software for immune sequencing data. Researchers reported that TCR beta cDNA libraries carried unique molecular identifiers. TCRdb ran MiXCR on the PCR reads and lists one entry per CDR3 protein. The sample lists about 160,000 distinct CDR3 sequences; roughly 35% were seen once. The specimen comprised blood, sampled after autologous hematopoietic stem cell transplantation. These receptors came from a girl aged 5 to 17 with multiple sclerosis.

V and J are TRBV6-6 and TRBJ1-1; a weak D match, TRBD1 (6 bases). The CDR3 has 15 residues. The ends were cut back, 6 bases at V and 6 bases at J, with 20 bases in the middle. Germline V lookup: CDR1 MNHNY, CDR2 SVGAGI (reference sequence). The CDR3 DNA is TGTGCCAGCAGCCGATTGACAGGAGTGGGACCTGAAGCTTTCTTT. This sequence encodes CASSRLTGVGPEAFF.

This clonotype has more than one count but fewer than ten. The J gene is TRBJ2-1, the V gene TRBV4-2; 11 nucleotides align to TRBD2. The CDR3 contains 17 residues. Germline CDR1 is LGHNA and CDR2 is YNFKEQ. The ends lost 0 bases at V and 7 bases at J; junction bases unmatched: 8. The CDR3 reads CASSQDSGSGGGNEQFF. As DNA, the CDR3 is TGTGCCAGCAGCCAAGATTCGGGTAGCGGGGGGGGAAATGAGCAGTTCTTC.

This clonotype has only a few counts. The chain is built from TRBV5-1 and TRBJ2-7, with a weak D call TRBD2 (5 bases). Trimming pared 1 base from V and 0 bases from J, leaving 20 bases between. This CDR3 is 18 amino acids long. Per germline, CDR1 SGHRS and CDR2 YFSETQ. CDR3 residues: CASSLRASLARSSYEQYF. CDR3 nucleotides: TGCGCCAGCAGCTTGAGGGCTAGCCTGGCTCGGAGCTCCTACGAGCAGTACTTC.

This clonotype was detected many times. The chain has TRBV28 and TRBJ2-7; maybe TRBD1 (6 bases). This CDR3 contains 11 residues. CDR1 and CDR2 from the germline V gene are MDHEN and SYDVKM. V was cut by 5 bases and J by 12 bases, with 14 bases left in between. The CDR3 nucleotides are TGTGCCAGCAGTCAAAACAGGGAAAGGTACTTC. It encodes CASSQNRERYF.

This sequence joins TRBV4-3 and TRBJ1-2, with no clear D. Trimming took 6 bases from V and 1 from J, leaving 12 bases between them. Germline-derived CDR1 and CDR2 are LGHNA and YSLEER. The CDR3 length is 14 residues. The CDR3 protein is CASSSGQFNYGYTF. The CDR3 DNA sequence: TGCGCCAGCAGTAGCGGGCAGTTTAACTATGGCTACACCTTC.

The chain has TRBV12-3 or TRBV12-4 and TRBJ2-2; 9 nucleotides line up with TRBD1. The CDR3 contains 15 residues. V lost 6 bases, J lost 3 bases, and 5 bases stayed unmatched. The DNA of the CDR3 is TGTGCCAGCAGAGACCGGGACAGGGACACCGGGGAGCTGTTTTTT. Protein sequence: CASRDRDRDTGELFF.

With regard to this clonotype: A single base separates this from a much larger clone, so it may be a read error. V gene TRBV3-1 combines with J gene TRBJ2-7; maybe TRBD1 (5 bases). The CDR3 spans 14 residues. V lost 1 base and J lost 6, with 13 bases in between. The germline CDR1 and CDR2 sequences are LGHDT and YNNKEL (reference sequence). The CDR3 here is CASSQGWGGCEQYF. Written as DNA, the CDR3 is TGTGCCAGCAGCCAAGGCTGGGGCGGATGCGAGCAGTACTTC.

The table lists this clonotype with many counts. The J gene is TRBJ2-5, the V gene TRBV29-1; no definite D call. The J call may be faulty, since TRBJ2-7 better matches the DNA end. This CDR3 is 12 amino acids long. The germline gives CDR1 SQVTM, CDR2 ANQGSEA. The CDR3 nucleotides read TGCAGCGTTGGACGCACCTATGGCGAGCAGTACTTC. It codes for CSVGRTYGEQYF.

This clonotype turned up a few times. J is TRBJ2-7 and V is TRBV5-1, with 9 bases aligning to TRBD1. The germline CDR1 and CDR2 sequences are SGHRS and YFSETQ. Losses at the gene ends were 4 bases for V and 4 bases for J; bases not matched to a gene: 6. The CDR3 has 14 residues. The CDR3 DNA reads TGCGCCAGCAGCACCGGGACAGGGAGTTACGAGCAGTACTTC. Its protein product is CASSTGTGSYEQYF.

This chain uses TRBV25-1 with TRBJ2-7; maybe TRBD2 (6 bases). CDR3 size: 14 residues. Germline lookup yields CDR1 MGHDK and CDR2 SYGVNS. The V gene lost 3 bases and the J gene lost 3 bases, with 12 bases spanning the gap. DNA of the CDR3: TGTGCCAGCAGTGACGGGGGTAGCGACTACGAGCAGTACTTC. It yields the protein CASSDGGSDYEQYF.

DNA of the CDR3: TGTGCCAGCAGTTTCCCGGGACTCAAATACGAGCAGTACTTC. It translates to CASSFPGLKYEQYF. The chain has TRBV28 and TRBJ2-4; D perhaps matches TRBD2 (6 bases). The J call may be incorrect, as the DNA end agrees better with TRBJ2-7. This CDR3 has 14 amino acids. Germline CDR1 and CDR2: MDHEN and SYDVKM.

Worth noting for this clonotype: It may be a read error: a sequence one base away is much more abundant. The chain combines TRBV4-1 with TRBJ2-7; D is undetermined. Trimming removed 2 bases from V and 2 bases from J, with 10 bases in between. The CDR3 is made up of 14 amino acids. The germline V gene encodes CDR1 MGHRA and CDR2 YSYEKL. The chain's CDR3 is CASSQTWVAYEQYF. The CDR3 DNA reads TGCGCCAGCAGCCAAACTTGGGTCGCCTACGAGCAGTACTTC.

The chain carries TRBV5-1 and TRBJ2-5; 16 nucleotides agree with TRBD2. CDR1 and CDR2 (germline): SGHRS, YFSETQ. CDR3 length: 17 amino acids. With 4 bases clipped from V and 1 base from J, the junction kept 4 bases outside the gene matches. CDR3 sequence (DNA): TGCGCCAGCAGCGGGGGACTAGCGGGAGGGTCCCAAGAGACCCAGTACTTC. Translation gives CASSGGLAGGSQETQYF.

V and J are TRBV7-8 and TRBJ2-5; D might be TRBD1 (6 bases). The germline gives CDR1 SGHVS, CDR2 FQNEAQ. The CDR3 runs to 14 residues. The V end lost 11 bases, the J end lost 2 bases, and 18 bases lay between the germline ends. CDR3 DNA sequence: TGTGCCCAGGTCCCGGGACACGGACAAGAGACCCAGTACTTC. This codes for CAQVPGHGQETQYF.

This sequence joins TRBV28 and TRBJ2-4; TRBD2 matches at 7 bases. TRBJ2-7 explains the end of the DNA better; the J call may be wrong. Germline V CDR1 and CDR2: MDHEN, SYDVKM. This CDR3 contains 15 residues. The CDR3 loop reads CASSGPVAGAYEQYF. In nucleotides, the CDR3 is TGTGCCAGCAGTGGGCCTGTAGCGGGTGCCTACGAGCAGTACTTC.

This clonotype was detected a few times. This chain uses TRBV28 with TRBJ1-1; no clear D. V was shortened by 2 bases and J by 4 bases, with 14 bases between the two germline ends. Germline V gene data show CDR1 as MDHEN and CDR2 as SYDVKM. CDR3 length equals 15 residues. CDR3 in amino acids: CASSLGSGTGTEAFF. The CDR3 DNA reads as TGTGCCAGCAGTTTAGGGTCGGGAACGGGCACTGAAGCTTTCTTT.

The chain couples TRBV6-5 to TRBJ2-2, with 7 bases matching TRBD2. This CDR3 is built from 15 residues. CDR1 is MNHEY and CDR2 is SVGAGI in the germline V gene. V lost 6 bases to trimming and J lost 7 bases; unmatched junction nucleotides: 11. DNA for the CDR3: TGTGCCAGCAGAACGAGCGGAGGGAGGGGCGGGGAGCTGTTTTTT. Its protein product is CASRTSGGRGGELFF.

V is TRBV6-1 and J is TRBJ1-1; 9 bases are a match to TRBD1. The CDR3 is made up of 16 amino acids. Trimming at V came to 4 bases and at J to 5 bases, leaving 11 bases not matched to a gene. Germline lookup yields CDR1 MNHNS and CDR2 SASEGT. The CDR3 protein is CASSALWGQGGTEAFF. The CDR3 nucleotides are TGTGCCAGCAGTGCCCTTTGGGGACAGGGAGGGACTGAAGCTTTCTTT.